Listed here is a single TCR beta chain. Only in-frame clones appear in the TCRdb table, and some are missing; sequencing was by immunoSEQ multiplex PCR. Here the sample spans some 350,000 clones, approximately 86% being singletons. This specimen belongs to a study of blood T cell repertoires in COVID-19. The sequence derives from a human donor in a cohort sampled during active COVID-19. The sequencing sample was made of peripheral blood.

CDR3: CASSRLAGPTDTQYF. The DNA for the CDR3 is TGCGCCAGCAGCCGACTAGCGGGGCCCACAGATACGCAGTATTTT. The chain carries TRBV4-1 and TRBJ2-3, with 11 bases lining up with TRBD2. J gave up 2 bases and V 4 bases, and 2 bases lay outside the gene matches. CDR1 MGHRA and CDR2 YSYEKL come from the germline V gene. The CDR3 is 15 residues long.